These T cell receptor beta chains were read from a single sample in a study of cytomegalovirus exposure and HLA in healthy donors. The assay was immunoSEQ multiplex PCR, and TCRdb's table has in-frame clones only and misses some. This table has 180,000 or so clones, approximately 86% appearing once. Sequenced sample: PBMCs. The receptors come from a man aged 30 to 39 in good health and CMV-seropositive. The CDR3 runs from the conserved cysteine through the conserved F or W. A D gene is named only where the DNA matches it firmly. Only part of the rows carry a size: once, few, many, or a class if the clone is expanded.

size: -; J: TRBJ1-1; D: -; V: TRBV6-5; CDR3: CASSPQGMNTEAFF
size: -; J: TRBJ2-2; D: -; V: TRBV6-5; CDR3: CASSYLGQNTGELFF
size: -; J: TRBJ1-2; D: -; V: TRBV19; CDR3: CASSPGRPGRSGYTF
size: -; J: TRBJ2-7; D: TRBD2; V: TRBV11-3; CDR3: CASSLDLRTSGNYEQYF
size: -; J: TRBJ2-4; D: TRBD1; V: TRBV7-9; CDR3: CATEGGSKNIQYF
size: -; J: TRBJ1-4; D: -; V: TRBV6-6; CDR3: CASSTRTGDEKLFF
size: -; J: TRBJ2-5; D: TRBD2; V: TRBV4-1; CDR3: CASSLGTSGRGETQYF
size: -; J: TRBJ2-7; D: -; V: TRBV4-1; CDR3: CASKAGTGNEQYF
size: -; J: TRBJ1-2; D: -; V: TRBV18; CDR3: CASSSSGRGGYTF
size: -; J: TRBJ1-1; D: -; V: TRBV10-3; CDR3: CAISESISGGLPWAFF
size: -; J: TRBJ1-2; D: -; V: TRBV6-5; CDR3: CASTPRGWGNYGYTF
size: -; J: TRBJ1-4; D: -; V: TRBV4-1; CDR3: CASSQEEGDLDEKLFF
size: -; J: TRBJ2-7; D: TRBD2; V: TRBV11-2; CDR3: CASSLGLAVYEQYF
size: -; J: TRBJ1-1; D: -; V: TRBV30; CDR3: CAWSRPGRSEAFF
size: -; J: TRBJ2-1; D: TRBD2; V: TRBV19; CDR3: CASRVTSGRANEQFF
size: once; J: TRBJ2-5; D: -; V: TRBV11-3; CDR3: CASSQGGGFQETQYF
size: -; J: TRBJ2-3; D: -; V: TRBV5-1; CDR3: CASSLYSGPTTDTQYF
size: -; J: TRBJ2-7; D: TRBD2; V: TRBV15; CDR3: CATSRDSGYEQYF
size: few; J: TRBJ1-6; D: -; V: TRBV5-1; CDR3: CASSPDHRYNSPLHF
size: -; J: TRBJ1-4; D: -; V: TRBV7-2; CDR3: CASSYRVGTEKLFF
size: once; J: TRBJ2-7; D: -; V: TRBV29-1; CDR3: CSGGSQGGYEQYF
size: -; J: TRBJ1-1; D: -; V: TRBV6-1; CDR3: CASADRMNTEAFF
size: -; J: TRBJ1-2; D: TRBD1; V: TRBV4-1; CDR3: CASSQQGTGDGYTF
size: -; J: TRBJ1-3; D: -; V: TRBV18; CDR3: CASSPVTGDTIYF
size: -; J: TRBJ1-6; D: TRBD1; V: TRBV7-2; CDR3: CASSLAAGTGDSPLHF
size: -; J: TRBJ2-2; D: -; V: TRBV9; CDR3: CASSVVVPGELFF
size: -; J: TRBJ2-6; D: TRBD1; V: TRBV5-4; CDR3: CASSPGQGVAGANVLTF
size: -; J: TRBJ1-6; D: TRBD1; V: TRBV30; CDR3: CAWSPGGGNSPLHF
size: once; J: TRBJ1-4; D: -; V: TRBV7-9; CDR3: CASTQPGIATNEKLFF
size: -; J: TRBJ1-4; D: -; V: TRBV27; CDR3: CASRPSAVASTNEKLFF
size: -; J: TRBJ2-5; D: TRBD2; V: TRBV28; CDR3: CASIVGHLAGGPETQYF
size: -; J: TRBJ2-7; D: TRBD2; V: TRBV4-1; CDR3: CASSQTPGEGRAYEQYF
size: -; J: TRBJ2-7; D: TRBD1; V: TRBV5-1; CDR3: CASSLIGTGPFYEQYF
size: -; J: TRBJ2-1; D: -; V: TRBV6-1; CDR3: CASSEMARTPSEQFF
size: -; J: TRBJ2-1; D: -; V: TRBV11-2; CDR3: CASSLDRYGGHYNEQFF
size: -; J: TRBJ1-1; D: TRBD1; V: TRBV19; CDR3: CASSFGTGAVAFF
size: -; J: TRBJ2-7; D: TRBD1; V: TRBV5-1; CDR3: CASRVTGTAFYEQYF
size: -; J: TRBJ1-5; D: -; V: TRBV2; CDR3: CASRAAGSGQAQHF
size: -; J: TRBJ1-1; D: -; V: TRBV13; CDR3: CASSSLILNTEAFF
size: -; J: TRBJ2-3; D: -; V: TRBV29-1; CDR3: CSVRDNVGMLTDTQYF
size: once; J: TRBJ2-7; D: TRBD1; V: TRBV2; CDR3: CASSAGTGTDEQYF
size: -; J: TRBJ1-2; D: TRBD1; V: TRBV9; CDR3: CASSRTDRGLSYGYTF
size: -; J: TRBJ2-2; D: -; V: TRBV9; CDR3: CASSVRLSTGELFF
size: few; J: TRBJ1-6; D: -; V: TRBV14; CDR3: CASSQVFWPHGGSYNSPLHF
size: -; J: TRBJ2-5; D: -; V: TRBV6-5; CDR3: CASSPGLRGSETQYF
size: -; J: TRBJ1-2; D: -; V: TRBV28; CDR3: CASRMDSEYGYTF
size: -; J: TRBJ1-2; D: -; V: TRBV5-1; CDR3: CASSGTQGRDGYTF
size: -; J: TRBJ2-1; D: TRBD1; V: TRBV6-5; CDR3: CASSYEGQGYNEQFF
size: -; J: TRBJ1-2; D: -; V: TRBV4-1; CDR3: CASSQVRRRDGYGYTF
size: -; J: TRBJ2-7; D: -; V: TRBV4-1; CDR3: CASSQDRDYYEQYF
size: -; J: TRBJ2-7; D: -; V: TRBV6-5; CDR3: CASSYSWASEQYF
size: -; J: TRBJ1-2; D: TRBD1; V: TRBV6-5; CDR3: CASTQGDFRDTTF
size: -; J: TRBJ2-1; D: -; V: TRBV27; CDR3: CASSLYRDNEQFF